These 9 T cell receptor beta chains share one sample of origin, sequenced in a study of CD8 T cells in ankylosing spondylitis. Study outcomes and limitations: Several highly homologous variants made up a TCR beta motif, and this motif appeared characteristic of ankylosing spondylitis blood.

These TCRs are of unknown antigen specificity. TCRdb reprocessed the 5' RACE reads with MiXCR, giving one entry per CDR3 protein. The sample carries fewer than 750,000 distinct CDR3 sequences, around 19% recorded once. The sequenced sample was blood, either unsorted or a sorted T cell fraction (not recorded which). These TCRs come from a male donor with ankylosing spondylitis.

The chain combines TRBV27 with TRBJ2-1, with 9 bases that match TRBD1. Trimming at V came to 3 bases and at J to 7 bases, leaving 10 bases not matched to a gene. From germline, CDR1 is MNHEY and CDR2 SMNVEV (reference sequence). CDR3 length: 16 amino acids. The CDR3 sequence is CASSFHRGRAVNEQFF. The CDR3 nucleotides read TGTGCCAGCAGTTTCCACAGGGGGCGCGCAGTGAATGAGCAGTTCTTC.

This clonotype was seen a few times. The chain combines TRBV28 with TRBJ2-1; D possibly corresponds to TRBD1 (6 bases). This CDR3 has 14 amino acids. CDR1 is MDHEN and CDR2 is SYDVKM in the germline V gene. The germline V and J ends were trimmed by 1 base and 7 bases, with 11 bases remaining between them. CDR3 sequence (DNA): TGTGCCAGCAGTTTATACGTGCAGGGGAATGAGCAGTTCTTC. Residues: CASSLYVQGNEQFF.

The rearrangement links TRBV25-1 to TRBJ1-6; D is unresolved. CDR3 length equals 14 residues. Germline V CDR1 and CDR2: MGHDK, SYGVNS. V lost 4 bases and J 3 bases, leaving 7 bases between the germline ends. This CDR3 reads CASSGGLYNSPLHF. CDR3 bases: TGTGCCAGCAGTGGAGGCCTCTATAATTCACCCCTCCACTTT.

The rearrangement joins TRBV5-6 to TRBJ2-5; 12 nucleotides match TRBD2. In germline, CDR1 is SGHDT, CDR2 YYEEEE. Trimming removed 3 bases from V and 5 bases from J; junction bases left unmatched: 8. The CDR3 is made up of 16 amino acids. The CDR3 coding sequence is TGTGCCAGCAGCTCCCCCGGACTAGCGGGGAGCGAGACCCAGTACTTC. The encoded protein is CASSSPGLAGSETQYF.

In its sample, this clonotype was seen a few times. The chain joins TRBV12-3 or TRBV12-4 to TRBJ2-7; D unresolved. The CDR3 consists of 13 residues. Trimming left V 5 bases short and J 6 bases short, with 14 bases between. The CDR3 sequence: CASSPRRDGEQYF. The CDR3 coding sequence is TGTGCCAGCAGTCCCAGGAGAGACGGCGAGCAGTACTTC.

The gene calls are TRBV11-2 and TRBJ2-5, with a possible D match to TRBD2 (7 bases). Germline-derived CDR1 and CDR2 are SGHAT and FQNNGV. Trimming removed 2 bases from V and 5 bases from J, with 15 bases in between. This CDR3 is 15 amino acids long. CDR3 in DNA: TGTGCCAGCAGCTTACTCGGGGGGCCGGAGGAGACCCAGTACTTC. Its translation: CASSLLGGPEETQYF.

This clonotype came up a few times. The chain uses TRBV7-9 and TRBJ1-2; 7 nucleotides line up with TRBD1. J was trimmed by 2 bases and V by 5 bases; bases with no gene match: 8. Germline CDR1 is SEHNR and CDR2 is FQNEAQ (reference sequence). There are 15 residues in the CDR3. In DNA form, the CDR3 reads TGTGCCAGCAGCACCTTACGGGGACAGAACTATGGCTACACCTTC. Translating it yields CASSTLRGQNYGYTF.

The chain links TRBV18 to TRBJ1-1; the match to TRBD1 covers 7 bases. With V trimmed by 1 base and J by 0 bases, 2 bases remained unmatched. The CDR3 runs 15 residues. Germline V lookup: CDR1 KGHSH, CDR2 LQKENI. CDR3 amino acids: CASSPRDSLNTEAFF. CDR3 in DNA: TGTGCCAGCTCACCACGGGACAGCCTGAACACTGAAGCTTTCTTT.

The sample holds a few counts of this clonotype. CDR3 DNA sequence: TGCGCCAGCAGCCCCCAGGGGGCGCGGGATCAGCCCCAGCATTTT. The encoded protein is CASSPQGARDQPQHF. V is TRBV4-1 and J is TRBJ1-5; 8 nucleotides agree with TRBD1. V dropped 4 bases and J dropped 5; count of bases not matched to a gene: 7. Germline CDR1 MGHRA, CDR2 YSYEKL. The CDR3 runs to 15 residues.